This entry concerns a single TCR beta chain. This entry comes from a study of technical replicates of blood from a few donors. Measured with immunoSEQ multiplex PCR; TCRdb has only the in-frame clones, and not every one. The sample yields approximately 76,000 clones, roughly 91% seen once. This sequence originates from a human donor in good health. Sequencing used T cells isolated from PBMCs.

The CDR3 loop reads CASSPTGYNTEAFF. CDR3 coding DNA: TGTGCCAGCAGCCCGACAGGGTATAACACTGAAGCTTTCTTT. The rearrangement links TRBV7-9 to TRBJ1-1; 7 nucleotides match TRBD1. The CDR3 runs 14 residues. With V trimmed by 5 bases and J by 2 bases, 5 bases remained unmatched. From germline, CDR1 is SEHNR and CDR2 FQNEAQ (reference sequence).